This is a list of T cell receptor beta chains from one sample in a study of early T cells in non-severe SARS-CoV-2 infection. TCRdb called the 5' RACE reads again in MiXCR, with one record for every CDR3 protein. Altogether around 70,000 distinct CDR3 sequences are present, 9% to 10% being singletons, with the ten largest covering roughly 16%. The specimen was whole blood, collected at baseline. The receptors shown here come from an adult who was a healthcare worker with PCR-confirmed SARS-CoV-2 infection or an uninfected control (not recorded which). Each CDR3 is given with its conserved first and last residue. The D gene is left open where the match is weak. Only part of the rows carry a size: once, few, many, or a class if the clone is expanded.

>-|TRBJ2-2|TRBV7-2|TRBD1
TGTGCCAGCAGCATCAGGGGACAGATTACCGGGGAGCTGTTTTTT
CASSIRGQITGELFF
>many|TRBJ2-7|TRBV6-5|-
TGTGCCAGCAGTTACTCTTTTCGGCGTGCGGGCGGTTTTAAGCAGTACTTC
CASSYSFRRAGGFKQYF
>-|TRBJ1-6|TRBV13|-
TGTGCCAGCAGCCGACAGTCATATAATTCACCCCTCCACTTT
CASSRQSYNSPLHF
>few|TRBJ2-1|TRBV2|TRBD2
TGTGCCAGCAGTGTTAGCCTAGCGGGAAGTATCTTC
CASSVSLAGSIF
>many|TRBJ2-1|TRBV28|TRBD1
TGTGCCAGCAATCTCTATGGACAGGATGGCCTAGGATATGTCTTC
CASNLYGQDGLGYVF
>many|TRBJ2-3|TRBV6-1|TRBD2
TGTGCCAGCAGTGTACTAGCGGGAGGCACAGATACGCAGTATTTT
CASSVLAGGTDTQYF
>-|TRBJ2-2|TRBV4-1|-
TGCGCCAGCAGCCTGCAAACCGGGGCTAGTGGGGCCGGGGAGCTGTTTTTT
CASSLQTGASGAGELFF
>few|TRBJ2-7|TRBV7-3|TRBD1
TGTGCCAGCGGACAGGGGGCGAGGGGCGAGCAGTACTTC
CASGQGARGEQYF
>many|TRBJ1-6|TRBV27|TRBD1
TGTGCCAGCGGCCGACAGGGAAATTCACCCCTCCACTTT
CASGRQGNSPLHF
>many|TRBJ2-7|TRBV11-1|-
TGTGCCAGCGCCCACGTAACGACAGGTCCCTACGAGCAGTACTTC
CASAHVTTGPYEQYF
>-|TRBJ2-7|TRBV5-1|-
TGCGCCAGCAGCTTTCGCCCGGACGGAGTCTACGAGCAGTACTTC
CASSFRPDGVYEQYF
>few|TRBJ2-1|TRBV29-1|-
TGCAGCGTTGCAACAGGACAGTTCTTC
CSVATGQFF
>few|TRBJ2-3|TRBV5-4|-
TGTGCCAGCAGCTTGGCCTTCTCCGGGAGCCGCACAGATACGCAGTATTTT
CASSLAFSGSRTDTQYF
>-|TRBJ1-1|TRBV6-5|-
TGTGCCAGTTCTCGCGGCACTTACACTGAAGCTTTCTTT
CASSRGTYTEAFF
>many|TRBJ2-7|TRBV24-1|TRBD2
TGTGCCACCTTTAGCCGGGGACTAGTTCCCTACGAGCAGTACTTC
CATFSRGLVPYEQYF
>many|TRBJ2-7|TRBV12-3/TRBV12-4|-
TGTGCCAGCAGTTTCTCCGCGGGGGAGCAGTACTTC
CASSFSAGEQYF
>many|TRBJ2-5|TRBV7-2|TRBD2
TGTGCCAGCAGCTTAGTCGGGGCGGGAGCGCTCCAAGAGACCCAGTACTTC
CASSLVGAGALQETQYF
>many|TRBJ2-3|TRBV6-5|-
TGTGCCAGCAGCCGGGACGCGCGGGCAGATACGCAGTATTTT
CASSRDARADTQYF
>many|TRBJ2-7|TRBV29-1|-
TGCAGCGTGACCGGGCCCCCCACCTACGAGCAGTACTTC
CSVTGPPTYEQYF
>few|TRBJ1-3|TRBV20-1|-
TGCAGTGCTAGAGACAGGAGACCCTCTGGAAACACCATATATTTT
CSARDRRPSGNTIYF
>-|TRBJ1-5|TRBV5-5|TRBD1
TGTGCCAGCAGCGGGACAGGGGGCTTGGACAATCAGCCCCAGCATTTT
CASSGTGGLDNQPQHF
>many|TRBJ2-7|TRBV6-5|-
TGTGCCAGCAGTTACTCGAGCGCCAGCGACGAGCAGTACTTC
CASSYSSASDEQYF
>few|TRBJ2-7|TRBV18|TRBD1
TGTGCCAGCTCAGCGCTACCGGGACAGGACCCCTACGAGCAGTACTTC
CASSALPGQDPYEQYF
>-|TRBJ1-6|TRBV3-1|-
TGTGCCAGCAGCCAAGATCGGATTTCATCCCTCCACTTT
CASSQDRISSLHF
>-|TRBJ1-1|TRBV29-1|-
TGCAGCGTTGAACAGTTGAGAACTGAAGCTTTCTTT
CSVEQLRTEAFF
>many|TRBJ2-2|TRBV6-5|TRBD2
TGTGCCAGCAGTTACCACGGGGGGAAGGAGCTGTTTTTT
CASSYHGGKELFF
>many|TRBJ2-7|TRBV12-3/TRBV12-4|-
TGTGCCAGCAGTCCCACGAGAGAGTACGAGCAGTACTTC
CASSPTREYEQYF
>few|TRBJ2-6|TRBV7-3|-
TGTGCCAGCAGCTTGGACCGGGCCAACGTCCTGACTTTC
CASSLDRANVLTF
>many|TRBJ2-1|TRBV6-2/TRBV6-3|-
TGTGCCAGCAGGGAGGGGGGGCAGAATGAGCAGTTCTTC
CASREGGQNEQFF
>few|TRBJ2-7|TRBV30|TRBD1
TGTGCCTGGACTCAGGGGGTATCCTACGAGCAGTACTTC
CAWTQGVSYEQYF
>few|TRBJ2-7|TRBV2|-
TGTGCCAGCAGTGAATTGGAGTACGAGCAGTACTTC
CASSELEYEQYF
>-|TRBJ2-4|TRBV7-2|TRBD1
TGTGCCAGCAGGGACAGGGCCAAAAACATTCAGTACTTC
CASRDRAKNIQYF
>-|TRBJ2-3|TRBV3-1|-
TGTGCCAGCAGCCAAAGCGCTTTAGATACGCAGTATTTT
CASSQSALDTQYF
>-|TRBJ2-1|TRBV28|-
TGTGCCAGCAGGCCAGTACCGAGCTCCTACAATGAGCAGTTCTTC
CASRPVPSSYNEQFF
>-|TRBJ2-2|TRBV28|-
TGTGCCAGCAGTTCGCCTAGCGTGGGGCCGGGGGAGCTGTTTTTT
CASSSPSVGPGELFF